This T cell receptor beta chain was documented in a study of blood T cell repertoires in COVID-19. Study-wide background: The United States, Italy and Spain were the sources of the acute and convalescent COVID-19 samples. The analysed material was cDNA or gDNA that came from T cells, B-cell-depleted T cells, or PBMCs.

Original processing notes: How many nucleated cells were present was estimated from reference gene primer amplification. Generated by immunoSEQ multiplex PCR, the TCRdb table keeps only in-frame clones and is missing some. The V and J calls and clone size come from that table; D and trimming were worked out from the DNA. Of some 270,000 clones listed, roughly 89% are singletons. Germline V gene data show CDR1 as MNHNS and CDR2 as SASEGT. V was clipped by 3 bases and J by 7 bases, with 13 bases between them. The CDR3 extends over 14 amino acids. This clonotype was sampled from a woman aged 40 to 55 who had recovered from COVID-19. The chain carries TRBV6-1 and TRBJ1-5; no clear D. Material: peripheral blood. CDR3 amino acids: CASSDPRVGQPQHF. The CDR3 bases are TGTGCCAGCAGTGACCCGAGGGTCGGGCAGCCCCAGCATTTT.